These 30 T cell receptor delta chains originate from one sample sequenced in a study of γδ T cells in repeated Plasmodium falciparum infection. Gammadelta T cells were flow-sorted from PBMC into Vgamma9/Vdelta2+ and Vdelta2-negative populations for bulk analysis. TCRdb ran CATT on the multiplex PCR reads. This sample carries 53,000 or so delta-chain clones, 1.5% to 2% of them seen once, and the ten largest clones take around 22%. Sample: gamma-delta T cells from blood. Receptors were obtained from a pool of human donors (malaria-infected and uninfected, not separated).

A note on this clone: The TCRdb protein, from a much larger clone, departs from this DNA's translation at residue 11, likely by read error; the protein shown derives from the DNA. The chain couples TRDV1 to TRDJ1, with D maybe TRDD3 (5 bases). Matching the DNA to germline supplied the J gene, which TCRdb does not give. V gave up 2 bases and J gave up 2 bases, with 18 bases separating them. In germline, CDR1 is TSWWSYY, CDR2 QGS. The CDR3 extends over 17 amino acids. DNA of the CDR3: TGTGCTCTTGGGGAAGGGGTTAAAACGGGGAATACCGATAAACTCATCTTT. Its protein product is CALGEGVKTGNTDKLIF.

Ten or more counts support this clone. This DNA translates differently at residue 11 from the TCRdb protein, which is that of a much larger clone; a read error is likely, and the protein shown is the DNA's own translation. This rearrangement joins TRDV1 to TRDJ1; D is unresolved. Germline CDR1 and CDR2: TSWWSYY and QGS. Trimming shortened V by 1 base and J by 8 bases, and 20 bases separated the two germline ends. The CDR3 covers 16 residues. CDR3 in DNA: TGTGCTCTTGGGGAACCCCTCTGGAGTGGAGGCCCAAAACTCATCTTT. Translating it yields CALGEPLWSGGPKLIF.

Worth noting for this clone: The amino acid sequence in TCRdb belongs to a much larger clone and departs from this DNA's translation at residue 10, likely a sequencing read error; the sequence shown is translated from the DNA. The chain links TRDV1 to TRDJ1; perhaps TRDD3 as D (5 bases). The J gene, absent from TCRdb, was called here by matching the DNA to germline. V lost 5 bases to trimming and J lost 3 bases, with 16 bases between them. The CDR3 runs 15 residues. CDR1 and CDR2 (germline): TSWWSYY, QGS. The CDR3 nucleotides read TGTGCTCTTGGGTCCCTCGGGGGGGGGGCCGATAAACTCATCTTT. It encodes CALGSLGGGADKLIF.

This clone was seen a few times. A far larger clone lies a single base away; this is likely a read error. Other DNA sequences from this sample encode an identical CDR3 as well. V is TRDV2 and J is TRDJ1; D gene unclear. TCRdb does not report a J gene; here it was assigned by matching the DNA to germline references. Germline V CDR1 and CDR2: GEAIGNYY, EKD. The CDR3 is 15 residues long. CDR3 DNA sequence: TGCGCCTGTGACACCATCACCCAAAACACCGATAAACTCATCTTT. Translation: CACDTITQNTDKLIF.

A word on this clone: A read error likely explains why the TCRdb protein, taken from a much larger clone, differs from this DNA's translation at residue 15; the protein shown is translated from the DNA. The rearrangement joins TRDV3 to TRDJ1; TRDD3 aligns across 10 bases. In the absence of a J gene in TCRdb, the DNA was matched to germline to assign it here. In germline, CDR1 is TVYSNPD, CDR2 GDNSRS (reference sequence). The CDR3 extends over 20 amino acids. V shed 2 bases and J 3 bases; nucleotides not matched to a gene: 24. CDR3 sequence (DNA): TGTGCCTTTTCCAATAGGCCGTACTGGGGGATCAGTCCCAACGCCGATAAACTCATCTTT. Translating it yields CAFSNRPYWGISPNADKLIF.

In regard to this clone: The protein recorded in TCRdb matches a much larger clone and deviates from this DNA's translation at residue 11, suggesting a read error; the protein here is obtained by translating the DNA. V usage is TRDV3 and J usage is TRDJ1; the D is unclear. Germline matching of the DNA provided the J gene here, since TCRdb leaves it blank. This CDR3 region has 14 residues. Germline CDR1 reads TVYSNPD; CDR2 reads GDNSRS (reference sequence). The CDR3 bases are TGTGCCTTTGAGCCCCCGACATACACCGATATACTCATCTTT. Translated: CAFEPPTYTDILIF.

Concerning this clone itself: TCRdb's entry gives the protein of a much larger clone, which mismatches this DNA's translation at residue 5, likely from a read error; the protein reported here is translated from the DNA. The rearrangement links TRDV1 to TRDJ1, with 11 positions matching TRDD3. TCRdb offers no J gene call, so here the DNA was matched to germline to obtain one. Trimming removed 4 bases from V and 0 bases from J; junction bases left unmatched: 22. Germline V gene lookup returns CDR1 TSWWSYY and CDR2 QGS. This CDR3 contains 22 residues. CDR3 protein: CALGGPPNWHIWGIPYTDKLIF. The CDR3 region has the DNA TGTGCTCTTGGGGGACCTCCTAATTGGCATATCTGGGGGATACCCTACACCGATAAACTCATCTTT.

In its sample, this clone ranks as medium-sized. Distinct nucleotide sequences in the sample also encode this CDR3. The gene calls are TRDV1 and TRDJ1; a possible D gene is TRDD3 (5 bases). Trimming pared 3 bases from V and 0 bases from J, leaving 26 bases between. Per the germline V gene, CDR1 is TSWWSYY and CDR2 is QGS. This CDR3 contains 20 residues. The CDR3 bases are TGTGCTCTTGGGGACTTCGCGGGGACTCCAAGGCGAGAGTACACCGATAAACTCATCTTT. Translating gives CALGDFAGTPRREYTDKLIF.

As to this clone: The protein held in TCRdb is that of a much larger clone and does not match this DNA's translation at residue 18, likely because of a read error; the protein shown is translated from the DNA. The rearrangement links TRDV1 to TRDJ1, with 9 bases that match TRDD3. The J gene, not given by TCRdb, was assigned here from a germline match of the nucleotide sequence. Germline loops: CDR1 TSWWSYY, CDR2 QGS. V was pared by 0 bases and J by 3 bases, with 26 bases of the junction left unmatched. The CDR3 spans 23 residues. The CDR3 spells CALGELSFPTVRLLGENADKLIF. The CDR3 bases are TGTGCTCTTGGGGAACTAAGCTTCCCTACGGTACGTCTACTGGGGGAAAACGCCGATAAACTCATCTTT.

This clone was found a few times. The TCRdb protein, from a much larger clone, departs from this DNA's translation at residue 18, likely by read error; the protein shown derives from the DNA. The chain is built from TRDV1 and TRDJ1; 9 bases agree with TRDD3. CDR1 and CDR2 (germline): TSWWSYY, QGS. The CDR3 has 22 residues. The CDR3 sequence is CALGAPIHRVPYWGKYTAKLIF. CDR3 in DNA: TGTGCTCTTGGGGCTCCTATCCACCGAGTCCCGTACTGGGGGAAGTACACCGCTAAACTCATCTTT.

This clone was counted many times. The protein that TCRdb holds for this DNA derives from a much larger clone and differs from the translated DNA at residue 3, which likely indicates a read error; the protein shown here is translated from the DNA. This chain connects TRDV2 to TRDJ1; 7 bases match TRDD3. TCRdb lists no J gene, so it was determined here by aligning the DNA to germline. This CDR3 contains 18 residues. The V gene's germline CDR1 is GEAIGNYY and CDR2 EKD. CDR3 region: CARDLLGWGTPYTDKLIF. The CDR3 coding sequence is TGTGCCCGTGACTTATTAGGGTGGGGGACCCCGTACACCGATAAACTCATCTTT.

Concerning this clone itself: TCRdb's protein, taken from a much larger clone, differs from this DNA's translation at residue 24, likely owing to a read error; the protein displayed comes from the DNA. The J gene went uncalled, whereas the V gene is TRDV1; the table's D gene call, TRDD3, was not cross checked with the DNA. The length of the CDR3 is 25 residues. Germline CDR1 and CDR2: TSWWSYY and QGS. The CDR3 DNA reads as TGTGCTCTTGGGGAACTTCGCCGGTTTCCTGCAAAGGTGGGGGGGATTGGGGAGAACACCGATAAACTCACCTTT. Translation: CALGELRRFPAKVGGIGENTDKLTF.

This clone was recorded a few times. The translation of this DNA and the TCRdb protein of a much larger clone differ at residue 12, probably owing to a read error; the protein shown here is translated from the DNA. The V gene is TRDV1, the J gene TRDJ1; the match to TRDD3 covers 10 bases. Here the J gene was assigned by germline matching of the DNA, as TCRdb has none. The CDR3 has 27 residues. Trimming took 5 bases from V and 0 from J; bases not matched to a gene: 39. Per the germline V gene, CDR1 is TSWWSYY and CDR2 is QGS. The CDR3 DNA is TGTGCTCTTGGGCTAGAGTTCCTTACTTTCCCTCCTCTACTGGGGGATCGGGGGCGTCGGTACACCGATAAACTCATCTTT. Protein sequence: CALGLEFLTFPPLLGDRGRRYTDKLIF.

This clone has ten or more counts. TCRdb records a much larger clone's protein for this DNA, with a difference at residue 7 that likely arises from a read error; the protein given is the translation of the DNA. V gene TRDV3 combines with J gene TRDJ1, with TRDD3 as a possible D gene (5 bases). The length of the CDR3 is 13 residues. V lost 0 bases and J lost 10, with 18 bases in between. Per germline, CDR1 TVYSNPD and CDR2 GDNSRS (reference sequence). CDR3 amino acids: CAFSRGGTRRLIF. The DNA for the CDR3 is TGTGCCTTTAGTCGGGGGGGTACCCGCAGACTCATCTTT.

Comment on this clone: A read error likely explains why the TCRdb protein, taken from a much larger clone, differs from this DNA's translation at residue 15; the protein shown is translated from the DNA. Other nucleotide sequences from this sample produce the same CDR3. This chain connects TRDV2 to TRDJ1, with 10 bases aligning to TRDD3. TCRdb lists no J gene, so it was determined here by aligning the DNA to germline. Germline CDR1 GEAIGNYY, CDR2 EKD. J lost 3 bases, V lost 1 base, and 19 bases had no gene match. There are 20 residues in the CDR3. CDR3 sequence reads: CACDTHPRMLGDRYSDKLIF. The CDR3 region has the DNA TGTGCCTGTGACACGCATCCCCGAATGCTGGGGGATAGGTACTCCGATAAACTCATCTTT.

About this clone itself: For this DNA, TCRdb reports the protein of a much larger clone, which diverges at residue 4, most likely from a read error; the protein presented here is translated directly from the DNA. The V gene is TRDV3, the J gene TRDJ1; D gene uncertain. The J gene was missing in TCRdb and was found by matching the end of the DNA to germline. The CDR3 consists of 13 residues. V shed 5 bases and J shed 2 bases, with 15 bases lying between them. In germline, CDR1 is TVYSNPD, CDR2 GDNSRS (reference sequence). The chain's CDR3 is CALLLVLTDKLIF. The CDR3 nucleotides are TGTGCCCTTCTTCTTGTTCTAACCGATAAACTCATCTTT.

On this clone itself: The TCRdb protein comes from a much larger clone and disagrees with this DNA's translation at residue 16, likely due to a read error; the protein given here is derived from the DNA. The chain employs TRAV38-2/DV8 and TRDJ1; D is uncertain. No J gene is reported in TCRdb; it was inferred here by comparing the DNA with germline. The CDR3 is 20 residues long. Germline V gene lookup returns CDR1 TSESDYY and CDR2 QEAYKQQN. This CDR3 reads CAYRRVSPSEGPRYTAKLIF. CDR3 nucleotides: TGTGCTTATAGGAGGGTTTCCCCCTCCGAAGGCCCTCGGTACACCGCTAAACTCATCTTT.

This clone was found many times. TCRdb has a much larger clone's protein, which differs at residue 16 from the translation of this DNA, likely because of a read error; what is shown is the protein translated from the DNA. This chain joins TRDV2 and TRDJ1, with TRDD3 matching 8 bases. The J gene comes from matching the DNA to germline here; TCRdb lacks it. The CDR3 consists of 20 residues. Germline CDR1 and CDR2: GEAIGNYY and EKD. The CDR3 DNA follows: TGTGCCTGTGATGGAGTGCCCCCCTCTGGGGGACCCGACTACACCGAGAAACTCATCTTT. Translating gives CACDGVPPSGGPDYTEKLIF.

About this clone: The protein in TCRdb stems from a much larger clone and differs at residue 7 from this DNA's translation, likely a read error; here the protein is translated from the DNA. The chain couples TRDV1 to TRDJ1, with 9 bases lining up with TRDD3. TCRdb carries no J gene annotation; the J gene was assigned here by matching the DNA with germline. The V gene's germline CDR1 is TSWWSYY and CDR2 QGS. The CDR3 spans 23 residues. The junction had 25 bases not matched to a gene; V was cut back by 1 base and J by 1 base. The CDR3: CALGEQGFLSFPLGDRCTDKLIF. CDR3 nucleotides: TGTGCTCTTGGGGAACAAGGTTTCCTTTCATTTCCACTGGGGGACCGTTGCACCGATAAACTCATCTTT.

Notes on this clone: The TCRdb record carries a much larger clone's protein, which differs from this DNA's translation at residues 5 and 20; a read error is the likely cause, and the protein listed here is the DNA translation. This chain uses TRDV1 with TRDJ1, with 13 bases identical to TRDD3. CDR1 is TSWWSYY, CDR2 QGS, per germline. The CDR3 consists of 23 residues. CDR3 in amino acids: CALGVPTPSRTGGYAGYTDNLIF. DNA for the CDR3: TGTGCTCTTGGGGTCCCGACCCCATCCCGTACTGGGGGATACGCGGGGTACACCGATAACCTCATCTTT.

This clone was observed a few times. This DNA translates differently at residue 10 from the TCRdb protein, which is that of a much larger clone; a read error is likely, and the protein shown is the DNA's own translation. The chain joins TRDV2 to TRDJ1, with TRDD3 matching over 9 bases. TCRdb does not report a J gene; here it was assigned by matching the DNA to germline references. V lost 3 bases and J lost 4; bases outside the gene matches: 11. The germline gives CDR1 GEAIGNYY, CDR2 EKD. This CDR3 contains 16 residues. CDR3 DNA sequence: TGTGCCTGTGACCCTGTCTCTGGGGGATGCAACGATAAACTCATCTTT. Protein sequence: CACDPVSGGCNDKLIF.

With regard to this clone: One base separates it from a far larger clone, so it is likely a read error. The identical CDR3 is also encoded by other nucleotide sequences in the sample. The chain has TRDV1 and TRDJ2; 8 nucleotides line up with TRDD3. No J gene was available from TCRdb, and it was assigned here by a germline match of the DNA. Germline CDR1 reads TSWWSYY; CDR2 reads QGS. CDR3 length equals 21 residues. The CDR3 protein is CALGEGPYWGPRTTLTAQLFF. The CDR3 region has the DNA TGTGCTCTTGGGGAAGGTCCCTACTGGGGGCCCCGCACCACCTTGACGGCACAACTCTTCTTT.

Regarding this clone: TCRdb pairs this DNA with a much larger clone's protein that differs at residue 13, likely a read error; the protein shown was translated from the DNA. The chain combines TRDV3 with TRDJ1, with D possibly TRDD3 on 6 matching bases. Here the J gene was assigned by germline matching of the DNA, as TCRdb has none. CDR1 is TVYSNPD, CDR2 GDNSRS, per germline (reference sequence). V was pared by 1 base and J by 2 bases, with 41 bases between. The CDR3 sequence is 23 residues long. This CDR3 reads CAFTGEPPPAYWEIRFLTDKLIF. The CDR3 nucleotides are TGTGCCTTTACCGGGGAGCCTCCTCCCGCTTACTGGGAGATACGCTTTTTAACCGATAAACTCATCTTT. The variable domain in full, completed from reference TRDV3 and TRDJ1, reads CDKVTQSSPDQTVASGSEVVLLCTYDTVYSNPDLFWYRIRPDYSFQFVFYGDNSRSEGADFTQGRFSVKHILTQKAFHLVISPVRTEDSATYYCAFTGEPPPAYWEIRFLTDKLIFGKGTRVTVEP.

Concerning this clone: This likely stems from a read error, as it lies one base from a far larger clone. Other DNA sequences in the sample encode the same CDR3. The CDR3 sequence: CALGGILLPGYASYTDKLIF. Written as DNA, the CDR3 is TGTGCTCTTGGGGGGATCCTCCTCCCGGGATACGCCTCCTACACCGATAAACTCATCTTT. The gene calls are TRDV1 and TRDJ1, with TRDD3 identical over 8 bases. V was clipped by 4 bases and J by 0 bases; unmatched bases: 19. Germline CDR1 is TSWWSYY and CDR2 is QGS. The CDR3 spans 20 residues.

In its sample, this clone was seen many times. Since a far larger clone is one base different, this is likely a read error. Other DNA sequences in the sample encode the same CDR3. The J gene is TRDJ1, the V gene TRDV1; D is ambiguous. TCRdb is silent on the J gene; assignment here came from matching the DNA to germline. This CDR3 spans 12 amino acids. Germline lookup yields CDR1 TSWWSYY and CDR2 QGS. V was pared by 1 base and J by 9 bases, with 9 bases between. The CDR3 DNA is TGTGCTCTTGGGGAACCTCGAGGCGAACTCATCTTT. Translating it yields CALGEPRGELIF.

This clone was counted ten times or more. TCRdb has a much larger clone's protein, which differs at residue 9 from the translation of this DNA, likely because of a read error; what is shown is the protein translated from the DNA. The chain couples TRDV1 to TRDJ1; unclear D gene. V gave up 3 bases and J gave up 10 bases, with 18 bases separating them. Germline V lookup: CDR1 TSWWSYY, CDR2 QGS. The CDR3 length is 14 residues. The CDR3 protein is CALGDPSGRIRLIF. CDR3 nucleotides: TGTGCTCTTGGGGACCCTAGTGGCAGAATTAGACTCATCTTT.

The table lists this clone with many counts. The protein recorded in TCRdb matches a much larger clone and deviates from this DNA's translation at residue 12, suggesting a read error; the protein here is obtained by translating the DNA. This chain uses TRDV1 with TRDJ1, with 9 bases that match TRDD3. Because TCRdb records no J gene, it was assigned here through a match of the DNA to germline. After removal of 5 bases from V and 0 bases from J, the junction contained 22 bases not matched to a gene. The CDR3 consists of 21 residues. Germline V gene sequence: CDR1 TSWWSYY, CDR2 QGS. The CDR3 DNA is TGTGCTCTTGGGTCCTGCCTGCCGTACTGGGGGACACCACGTTACACCGATAAACTCATCTTT. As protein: CALGSCLPYWGTPRYTDKLIF.

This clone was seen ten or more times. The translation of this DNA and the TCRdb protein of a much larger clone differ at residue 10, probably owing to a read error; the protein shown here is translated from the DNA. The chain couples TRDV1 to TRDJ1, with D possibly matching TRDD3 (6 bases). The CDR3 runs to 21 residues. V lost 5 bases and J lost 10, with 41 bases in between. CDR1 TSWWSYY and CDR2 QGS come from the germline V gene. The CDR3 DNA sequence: TGTGCTCTTGGGAGGTTTCTCTTAGGGCCGGGGATGCCCCATCAGCATATCGGACTCATCTTT. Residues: CALGRFLLGPGMPHQHIGLIF.

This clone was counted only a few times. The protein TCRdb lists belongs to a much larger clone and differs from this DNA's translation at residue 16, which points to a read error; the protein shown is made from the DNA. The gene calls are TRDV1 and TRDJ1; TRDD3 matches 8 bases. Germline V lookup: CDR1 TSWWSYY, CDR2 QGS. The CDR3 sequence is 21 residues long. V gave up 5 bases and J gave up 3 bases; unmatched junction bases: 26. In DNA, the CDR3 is TGTGCTCTTGGGAAGGTTCTACTTTGGTGGGGGATCCCTTTCTACGCCGATAAACTCATCTTT. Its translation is CALGKVLLWWGIPFYADKLIF.

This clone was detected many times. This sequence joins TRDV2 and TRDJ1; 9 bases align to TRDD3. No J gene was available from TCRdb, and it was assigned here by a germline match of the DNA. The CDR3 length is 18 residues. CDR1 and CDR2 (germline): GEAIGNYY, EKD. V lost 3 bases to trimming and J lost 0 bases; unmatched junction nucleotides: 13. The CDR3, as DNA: TGTGCCTGTGACCGTCTTTCCACATCTGGGGGATACACCGATAAACTCATCTTT. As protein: CACDRLSTSGGYTDKLIF.